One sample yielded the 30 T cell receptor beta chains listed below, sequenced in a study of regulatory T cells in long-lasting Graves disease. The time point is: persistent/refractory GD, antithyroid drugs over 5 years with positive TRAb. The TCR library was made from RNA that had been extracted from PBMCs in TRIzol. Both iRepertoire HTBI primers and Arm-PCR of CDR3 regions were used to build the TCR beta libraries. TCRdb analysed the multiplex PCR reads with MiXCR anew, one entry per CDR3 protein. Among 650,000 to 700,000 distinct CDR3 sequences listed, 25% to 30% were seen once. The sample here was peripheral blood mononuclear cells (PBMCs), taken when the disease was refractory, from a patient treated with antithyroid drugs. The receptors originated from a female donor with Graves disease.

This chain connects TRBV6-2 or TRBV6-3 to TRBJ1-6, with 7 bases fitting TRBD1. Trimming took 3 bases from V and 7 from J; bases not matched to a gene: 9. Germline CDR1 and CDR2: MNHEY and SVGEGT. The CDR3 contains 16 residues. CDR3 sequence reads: CASSYQGGRVNSPLHF. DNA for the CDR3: TGTGCCAGCAGTTATCAGGGGGGTCGGGTGAATTCACCCCTCCACTTT.

The CDR3 DNA follows: TGTGCCATCAGTTCCAAATCTAGGACAGGAGGTGGGGATGGCTACACCTTC. Encoded protein: CAISSKSRTGGGDGYTF. The chain carries TRBV10-3 and TRBJ1-2; 7 nucleotides match TRBD1. Losses at the gene ends were 5 bases for V and 6 bases for J; bases not matched to a gene: 18. Germline V lookup: CDR1 ENHRY, CDR2 SYGVKD. The CDR3 has 17 residues.

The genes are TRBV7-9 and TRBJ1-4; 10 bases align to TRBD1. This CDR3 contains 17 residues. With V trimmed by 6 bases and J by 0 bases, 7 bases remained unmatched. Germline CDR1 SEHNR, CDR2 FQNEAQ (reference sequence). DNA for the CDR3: TGTGCCAGCAGTAGAGGGACAGGGGAAGCAACTAATGAAAAACTGTTTTTT. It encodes CASSRGTGEATNEKLFF.

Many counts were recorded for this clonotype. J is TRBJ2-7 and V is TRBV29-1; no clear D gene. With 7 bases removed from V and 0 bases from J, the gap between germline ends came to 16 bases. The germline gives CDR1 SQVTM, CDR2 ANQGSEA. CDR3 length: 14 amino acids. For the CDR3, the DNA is TGCAGCGCCTCGGCACGGTTGAGCTCCTACGAGCAGTACTTC. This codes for CSASARLSSYEQYF.

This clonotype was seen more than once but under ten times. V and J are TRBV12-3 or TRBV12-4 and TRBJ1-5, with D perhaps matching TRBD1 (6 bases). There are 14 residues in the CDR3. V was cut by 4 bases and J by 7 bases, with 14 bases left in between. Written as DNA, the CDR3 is TGTGCCAGCAGTTCTCTCAGGGGCGGGCAGCCCCAGCATTTT. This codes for CASSSLRGGQPQHF.

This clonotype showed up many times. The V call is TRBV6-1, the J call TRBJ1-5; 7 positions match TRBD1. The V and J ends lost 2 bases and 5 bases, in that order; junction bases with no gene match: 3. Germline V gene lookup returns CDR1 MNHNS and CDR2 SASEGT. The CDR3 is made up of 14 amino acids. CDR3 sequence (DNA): TGTGCCAGCAGTGAAAGGGGGCTGGATCAGCCCCAGCATTTT. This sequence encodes CASSERGLDQPQHF.

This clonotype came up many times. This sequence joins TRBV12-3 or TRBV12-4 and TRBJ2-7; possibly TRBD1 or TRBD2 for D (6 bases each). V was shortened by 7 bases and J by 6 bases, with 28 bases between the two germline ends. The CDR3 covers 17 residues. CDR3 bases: TGTGCCAGCACTGAGCGGTGGGGGGCTAGCAAGGTCTTCGAGCAGTACTTC. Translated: CASTERWGASKVFEQYF.

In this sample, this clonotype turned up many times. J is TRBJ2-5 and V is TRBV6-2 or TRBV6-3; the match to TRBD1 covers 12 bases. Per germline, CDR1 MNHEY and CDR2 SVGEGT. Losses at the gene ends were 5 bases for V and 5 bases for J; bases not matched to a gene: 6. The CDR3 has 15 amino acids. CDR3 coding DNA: TGTGCCAGCAGTGCCGGGACAGGGGGCGCGGAGACCCAGTACTTC. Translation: CASSAGTGGAETQYF.

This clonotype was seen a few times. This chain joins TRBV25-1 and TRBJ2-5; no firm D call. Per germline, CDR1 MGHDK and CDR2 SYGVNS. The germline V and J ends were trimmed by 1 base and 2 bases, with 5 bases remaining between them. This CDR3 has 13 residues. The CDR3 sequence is CASSESFQETQYF. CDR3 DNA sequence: TGTGCCAGCAGTGAATCCTTTCAAGAGACCCAGTACTTC.

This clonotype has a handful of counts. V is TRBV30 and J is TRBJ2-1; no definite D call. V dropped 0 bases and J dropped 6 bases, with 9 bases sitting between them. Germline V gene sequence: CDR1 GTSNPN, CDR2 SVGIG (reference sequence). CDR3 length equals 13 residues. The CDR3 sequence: CAWSVLRTNEQFF. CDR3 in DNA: TGTGCCTGGAGTGTACTCCGGACCAATGAGCAGTTCTTC.

CDR3 amino acids: CASSPPAAPTKNIQYF. DNA for the CDR3: TGTGCCAGCTCACCACCTGCCGCACCAACCAAAAACATTCAGTACTTC. V gene TRBV18 combines with J gene TRBJ2-4, with D unresolved. Germline V gene data show CDR1 as KGHSH and CDR2 as LQKENI. The V gene lost 0 bases and the J gene lost 2 bases, with 11 bases spanning the gap. CDR3 size: 16 residues.

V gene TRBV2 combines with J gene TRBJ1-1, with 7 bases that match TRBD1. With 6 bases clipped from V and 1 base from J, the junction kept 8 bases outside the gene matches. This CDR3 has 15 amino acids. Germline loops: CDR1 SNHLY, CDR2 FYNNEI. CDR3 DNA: TGTGCCAGCAGGGGAAGAGGGGGCCCGAACACTGAAGCTTTCTTT. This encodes CASRGRGGPNTEAFF.

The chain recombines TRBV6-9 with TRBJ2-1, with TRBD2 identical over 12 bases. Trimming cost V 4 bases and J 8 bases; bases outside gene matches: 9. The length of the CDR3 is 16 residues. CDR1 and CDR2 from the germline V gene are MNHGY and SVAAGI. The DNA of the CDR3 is TGTGCCAGCAGTTCCCTGACTAGCGGGAGCTATCATGAGCAGTTCTTC. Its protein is CASSSLTSGSYHEQFF.

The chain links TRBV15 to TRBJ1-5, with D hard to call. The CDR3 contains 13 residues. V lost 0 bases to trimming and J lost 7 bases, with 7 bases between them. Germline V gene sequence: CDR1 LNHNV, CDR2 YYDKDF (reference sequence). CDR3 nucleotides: TGTGCCACCAGCAGAGATCAGATCCAGCCCCAGCATTTT. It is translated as CATSRDQIQPQHF.

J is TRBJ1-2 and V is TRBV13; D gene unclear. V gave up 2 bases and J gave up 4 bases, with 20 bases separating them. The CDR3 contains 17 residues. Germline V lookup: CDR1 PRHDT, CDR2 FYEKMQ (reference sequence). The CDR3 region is CASSLPSPAPASYGYTF. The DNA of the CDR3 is TGTGCCAGCAGCTTACCTTCTCCAGCCCCTGCCTCCTATGGCTACACCTTC.

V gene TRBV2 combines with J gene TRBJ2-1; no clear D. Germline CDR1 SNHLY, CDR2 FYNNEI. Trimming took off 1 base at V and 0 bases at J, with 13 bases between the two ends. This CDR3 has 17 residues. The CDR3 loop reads CASSEGSTASSYNEQFF. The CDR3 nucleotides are TGTGCCAGCAGTGAAGGATCGACGGCCAGCTCCTACAATGAGCAGTTCTTC.

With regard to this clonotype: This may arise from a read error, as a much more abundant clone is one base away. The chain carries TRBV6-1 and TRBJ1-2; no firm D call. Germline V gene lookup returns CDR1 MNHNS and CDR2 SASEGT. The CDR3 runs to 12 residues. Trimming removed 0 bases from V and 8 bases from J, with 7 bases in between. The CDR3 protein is CASSEAGLGYTF. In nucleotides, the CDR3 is TGTGCCAGCAGTGAAGCAGGGTTGGGCTACACCTTC.

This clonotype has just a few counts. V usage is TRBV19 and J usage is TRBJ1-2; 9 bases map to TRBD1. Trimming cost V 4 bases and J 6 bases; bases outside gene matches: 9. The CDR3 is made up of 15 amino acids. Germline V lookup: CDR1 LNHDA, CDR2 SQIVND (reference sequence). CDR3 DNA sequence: TGTGCCAGTAGTACAGGGGACAGGGTCGGCGATGGCTACACCTTC. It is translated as CASSTGDRVGDGYTF.

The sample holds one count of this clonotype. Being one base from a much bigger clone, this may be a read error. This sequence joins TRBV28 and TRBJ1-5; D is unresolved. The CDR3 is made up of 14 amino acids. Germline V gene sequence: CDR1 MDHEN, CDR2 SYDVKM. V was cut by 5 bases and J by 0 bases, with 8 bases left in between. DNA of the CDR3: TGTGCCAGCAGTCCTGCCGATAGCAATCAGCCCCAGCATTTT. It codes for CASSPADSNQPQHF.

CDR3 DNA sequence: TGCAGTGCCCCGGTTAATACCGTCCGTGATACTGAAGCTTTCTTT. This encodes CSAPVNTVRDTEAFF. The chain recombines TRBV20-1 with TRBJ1-1; D ambiguous. V was trimmed by 6 bases and J by 5 bases, leaving 22 bases between them. Germline lookup yields CDR1 DFQATT and CDR2 SNEGSKA (reference sequence). The CDR3 contains 15 residues.

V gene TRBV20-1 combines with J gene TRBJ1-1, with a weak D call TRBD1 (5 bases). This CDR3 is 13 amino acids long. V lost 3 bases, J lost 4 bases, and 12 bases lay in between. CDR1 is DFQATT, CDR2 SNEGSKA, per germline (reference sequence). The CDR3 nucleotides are TGCAGTGCTAGGGTGTTCAGGGCCACTGAAGCTTTCTTT. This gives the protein CSARVFRATEAFF.

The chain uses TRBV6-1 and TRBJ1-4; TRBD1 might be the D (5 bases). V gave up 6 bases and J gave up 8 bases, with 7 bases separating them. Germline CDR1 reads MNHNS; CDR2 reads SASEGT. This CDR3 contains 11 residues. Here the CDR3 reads CASREGEKLFF. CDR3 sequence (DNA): TGTGCCAGCAGGGAGGGGGAAAAACTGTTTTTT.

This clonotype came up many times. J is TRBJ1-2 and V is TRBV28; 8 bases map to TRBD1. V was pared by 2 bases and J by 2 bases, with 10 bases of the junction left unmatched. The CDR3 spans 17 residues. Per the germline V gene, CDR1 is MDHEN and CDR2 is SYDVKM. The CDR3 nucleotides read TGTGCCAGCAGTTTAGCGGGGGACGCAGGGGGCAACTATGGCTACACCTTC. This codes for CASSLAGDAGGNYGYTF.

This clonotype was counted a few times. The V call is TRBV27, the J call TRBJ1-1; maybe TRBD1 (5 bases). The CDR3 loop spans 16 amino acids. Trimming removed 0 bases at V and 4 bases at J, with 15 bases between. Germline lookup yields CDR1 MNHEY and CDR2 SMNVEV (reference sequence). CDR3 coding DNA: TGTGCCAGCAGTTTATCGGGACCTAGTATAGGCACTGAAGCTTTCTTT. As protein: CASSLSGPSIGTEAFF.

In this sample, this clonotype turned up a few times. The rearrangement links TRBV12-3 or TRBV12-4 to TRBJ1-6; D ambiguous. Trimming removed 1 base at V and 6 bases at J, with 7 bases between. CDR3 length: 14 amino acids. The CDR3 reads CASSLVTGNSPLHF. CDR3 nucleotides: TGTGCCAGCAGTTTAGTTACGGGTAATTCACCCCTCCACTTT.

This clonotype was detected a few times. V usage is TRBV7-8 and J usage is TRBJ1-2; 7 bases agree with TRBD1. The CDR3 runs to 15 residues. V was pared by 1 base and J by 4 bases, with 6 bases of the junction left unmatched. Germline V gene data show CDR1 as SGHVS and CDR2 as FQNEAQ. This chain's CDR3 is CASSLGIGGFYGYTF. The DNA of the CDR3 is TGTGCCAGCAGCTTAGGGATAGGGGGCTTCTATGGCTACACCTTC.

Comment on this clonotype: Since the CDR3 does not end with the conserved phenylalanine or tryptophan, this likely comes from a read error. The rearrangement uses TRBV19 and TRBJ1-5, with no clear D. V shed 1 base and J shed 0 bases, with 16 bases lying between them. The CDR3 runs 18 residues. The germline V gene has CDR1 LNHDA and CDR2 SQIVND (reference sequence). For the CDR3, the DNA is TGTGCCAGTAGTATAGTAGCCCCGAGGATAAGTAGCAATCAGCCCCAGCATCTT. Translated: CASSIVAPRISSNQPQHL.

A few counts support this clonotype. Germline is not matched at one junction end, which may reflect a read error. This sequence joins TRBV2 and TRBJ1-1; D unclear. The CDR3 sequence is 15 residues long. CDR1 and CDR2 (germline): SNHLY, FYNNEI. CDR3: CASSQDEQANTEAFF. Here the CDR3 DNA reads TGCGCCAGCAGCCAAGATGAGCAAGCGAACACTGAAGCTTTCTTT.

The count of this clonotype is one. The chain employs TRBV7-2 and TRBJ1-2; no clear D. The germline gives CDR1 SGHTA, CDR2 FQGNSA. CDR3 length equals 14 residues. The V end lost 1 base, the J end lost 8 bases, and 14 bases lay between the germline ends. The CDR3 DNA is TGTGCCAGCAGCTTAGGTTCTAGGCTGGGGGGCTACACCTTC. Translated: CASSLGSRLGGYTF.

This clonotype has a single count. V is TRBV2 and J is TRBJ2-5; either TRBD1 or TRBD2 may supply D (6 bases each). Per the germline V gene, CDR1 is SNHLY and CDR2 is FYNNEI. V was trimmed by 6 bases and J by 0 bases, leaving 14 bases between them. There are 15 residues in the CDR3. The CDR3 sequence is CASSERGADQETQYF. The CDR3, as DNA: TGTGCCAGCAGCGAGAGGGGGGCGGACCAAGAGACCCAGTACTTC.